The text below deals with one T cell receptor beta chain. Cohorts were based on clinical histories the participants reported. Recovered participants had two consecutive negative NP/OP PCR tests, healthcare professional clearance, or symptom resolution. The data derive from a study of blood T cell repertoires in COVID-19. TCRdb's table, derived via immunoSEQ multiplex PCR, lists solely in-frame clones and lacks some. The sample gives about 280,000 clones, around nine tenths of which show up once; approximately 1.8% is in the top ten. V was shortened by 2 bases and J by 6 bases, with 16 bases between the two germline ends. The length of the CDR3 is 15 residues. Germline CDR1 reads MNHEY; CDR2 reads SVGEGT.

The source is a woman aged 55 to 70 who had recovered from COVID-19. The sequencing input was PBMCs or T cells enriched from blood (not recorded which). The chain uses TRBV6-2 or TRBV6-3 and TRBJ1-1, with a possible D match to TRBD1 (6 bases). This CDR3 is CASSYRPGVFAEAFF. The CDR3 DNA reads TGTGCCAGCAGTTACCGTCCAGGGGTGTTCGCTGAAGCTTTCTTT.